Listed here are 21 T cell receptor beta chains from one sample, sequenced in a study of beta chain features in type 1 diabetes. All of the isolated RNA was reverse transcribed, so expressed TCRB transcripts were sequenced. The repertoire was sequenced with immunoSEQ multiplex PCR; TCRdb's copy has only in-frame clones and lacks some. The repertoire holds more than 300,000 clones, with less than 9.5% as singletons. The specimen sequenced was central memory CD4+ T cells from blood. The receptors stem from a young woman in good health.

The chain combines TRBV4-1 with TRBJ2-1; D is perhaps TRBD1 (5 bases). The V gene lost 0 bases and the J gene lost 7 bases, with 10 bases spanning the gap. The V gene's germline CDR1 is MGHRA and CDR2 YSYEKL. This CDR3 has 14 residues. The CDR3 region is CASSQDVGRNEQFF. Here the CDR3 DNA reads TGCGCCAGCAGCCAAGATGTGGGGCGGAATGAGCAGTTCTTC.

This clone was seen a few times. V usage is TRBV4-3 and J usage is TRBJ1-2; 7 nucleotides align to TRBD1. The CDR3 is made up of 17 amino acids. Per germline, CDR1 LGHNA and CDR2 YSLEER. Trimming took 1 base from V and 4 from J; bases not matched to a gene: 12. CDR3 region: CASSQVHRGGAGYGYTF. For the CDR3, the DNA is TGCGCCAGCAGCCAAGTTCACAGAGGGGGCGCAGGCTATGGCTACACCTTC.

This clone appeared a few times. The V gene is TRBV27, the J gene TRBJ2-1; TRBD2 agrees at 13 bases. This CDR3 is built from 17 residues. Looked up from germline, CDR1 is MNHEY and CDR2 is SMNVEV (reference sequence). Trimming removed 5 bases from V and 7 bases from J; junction bases left unmatched: 11. The CDR3 DNA reads as TGTGCCAGCAGTCGAGGGTTTACTAGCGGGAGGGCAAATGAGCAGTTCTTC. Protein product: CASSRGFTSGRANEQFF.

A few counts support this clone. The chain couples TRBV14 to TRBJ2-1, with unresolved D. The ends were cut back, 1 base at V and 6 bases at J, with 7 bases in the middle. This CDR3 is built from 13 residues. Germline CDR1 and CDR2: SGHDN and FVKESK. The CDR3, as DNA: TGTGCCAGCAGCCAAGCCTTGGCCAATGAGCAGTTCTTC. Protein: CASSQALANEQFF. Variable domain in full (rest from reference TRBV14 and TRBJ2-1): EAGVTQFPSHSVIEKGQTVTLRCDPISGHDNLYWYRRVMGKEIKFLLHFVKESKQDESGMPNNRFLAERTGGTYSTLKVQPAELEDSGVYFCASSQALANEQFFGPGTRLTVL.

The chain employs TRBV6-5 and TRBJ2-7, with a possible D match to TRBD2 (5 bases). The germline CDR1 and CDR2 sequences are MNHEY and SVGAGI. V lost 5 bases to trimming and J lost 1 base, with 12 bases between them. The CDR3 consists of 14 residues. CDR3 coding DNA: TGTGCCAGCAGTAAGTGGGAGAAATCCTACGAGCAGTACTTC. Protein product: CASSKWEKSYEQYF.

This chain joins TRBV9 and TRBJ2-7; unclear D gene. CDR3 length: 14 residues. The germline V gene has CDR1 SGDLS and CDR2 YYNGEE. The V end lost 0 bases, the J end lost 3 bases, and 10 bases lay between the germline ends. The CDR3 nucleotides read TGTGCCAGCAGCGTAGCTCCAGGCTTCTACGAGCAGTACTTC. This gives the protein CASSVAPGFYEQYF.

This clone was observed a few times. The genes are TRBV28 and TRBJ1-2; D may be TRBD1 (5 bases). This CDR3 spans 13 amino acids. V lost 4 bases and J 7 bases, leaving 13 bases between the germline ends. CDR1 and CDR2 from the germline V gene are MDHEN and SYDVKM. The CDR3 DNA reads TGTGCCAGCAGTTGGGGCAGGGCAAGTGGCTACACCTTC. Its translation is CASSWGRASGYTF.

This clone was detected a few times. Other DNA sequences in this sample translate to the same CDR3. This chain links TRBV18 with TRBJ2-5; D may be TRBD2 (6 bases). This CDR3 has 13 amino acids. V was clipped by 3 bases and J by 2 bases, with 7 bases between them. Germline V gene data show CDR1 as KGHSH and CDR2 as LQKENI. The CDR3 sequence: CASSPGLQETQYF. The CDR3 DNA reads TGTGCCAGCTCACCCGGACTACAAGAGACCCAGTACTTC.

The chain recombines TRBV9 with TRBJ2-1, with TRBD2 identical over 9 bases. The CDR3 spans 16 residues. The germline gives CDR1 SGDLS, CDR2 YYNGEE. The J segment lost 4 bases and the V segment lost 3 bases, leaving 8 bases of the junction unmatched. DNA for the CDR3: TGTGCCAGCAGCGCCAGTGGGACTAGCAGTTACAATGAGCAGTTCTTC. It encodes CASSASGTSSYNEQFF.

This clone was observed a handful of times. The V and J genes are TRBV18 and TRBJ2-6, with a weak D call TRBD1 (5 bases). Germline lookup yields CDR1 KGHSH and CDR2 LQKENI. Trimming took 5 bases from V and 0 from J, leaving 11 bases between them. This CDR3 has 16 residues. CDR3 nucleotides: TGTGCCAGCTCAATCTCTACAGGCTCTGGGGCCAACGTCCTGACTTTC. Translation gives CASSISTGSGANVLTF.

This clone has more than one count but fewer than ten. The chain combines TRBV5-6 with TRBJ1-2; 8 nucleotides match TRBD1. Germline CDR1 is SGHDT and CDR2 is YYEEEE. The trim removed 6 bases at V and 5 bases at J, leaving 9 bases unmatched. The length of the CDR3 is 14 residues. CDR3 loop: CASTSGQGEYGYTF. CDR3 bases: TGTGCCAGCACCTCCGGACAGGGTGAATATGGCTACACCTTC.

V usage is TRBV7-2 and J usage is TRBJ2-3; unclear D gene. V was shortened by 4 bases and J by 0 bases, with 5 bases between the two germline ends. CDR1 and CDR2 from the germline V gene are SGHTA and FQGNSA. CDR3 size: 13 residues. The CDR3 sequence is CASSSTSTDTQYF. CDR3 in DNA: TGTGCCAGCAGCTCGACCAGCACAGATACGCAGTATTTT.

This clone came up a few times. This chain connects TRBV7-2 to TRBJ2-7; D may correspond to TRBD1 or TRBD2 (5 bases each). V lost 5 bases to trimming and J lost 0 bases, with 11 bases between them. CDR3 length: 14 amino acids. CDR1 and CDR2 from the germline V gene are SGHTA and FQGNSA. The CDR3 coding sequence is TGTGCCAGCAGCCCCGGGGACGGCTCCTACGAGCAGTACTTC. Translating it yields CASSPGDGSYEQYF.

The chain combines TRBV27 with TRBJ2-1; possibly TRBD1 for D (5 bases). Trimming removed 6 bases at V and 7 bases at J, with 19 bases between. The V gene's germline CDR1 is MNHEY and CDR2 SMNVEV (reference sequence). The CDR3 contains 15 residues. The CDR3 nucleotides are TGTGCCAGCAGATTACTCCTGAGTGGGGCTAATGAGCAGTTCTTC. As protein: CASRLLLSGANEQFF.

This clone was detected only a few times. The chain carries TRBV19 and TRBJ1-1; D remains unclear. Trimming cost V 7 bases and J 6 bases, with 12 bases left between them. Germline V lookup: CDR1 LNHDA, CDR2 SQIVND (reference sequence). The CDR3 is 12 residues long. DNA of the CDR3: TGTGCCAGTACGGACCCGTTCTCTGAAGCTTTCTTT. Translating gives CASTDPFSEAFF.

There are a few counts of this clone. V gene TRBV5-1 combines with J gene TRBJ2-7; TRBD1 aligns across 8 bases. This CDR3 region has 17 residues. V was clipped by 5 bases and J by 4 bases; unmatched bases: 17. Looked up from germline, CDR1 is SGHRS and CDR2 is YFSETQ. This chain's CDR3 is CASSQSPPGQALYEQYF. CDR3 coding DNA: TGCGCCAGCAGTCAATCTCCTCCGGGACAGGCTCTATACGAGCAGTACTTC.

This clone was recorded a few times. The chain uses TRBV2 and TRBJ1-1; 8 bases line up with TRBD1. Germline V gives CDR1 SNHLY, CDR2 FYNNEI. The ends lost 7 bases at V and 4 bases at J; junction bases unmatched: 5. This CDR3 has 13 amino acids. The CDR3 spells CASKDTGGTEAFF. The DNA for the CDR3 is TGTGCCAGCAAAGATACAGGGGGCACTGAAGCTTTCTTT. Variable domain in full (rest from reference TRBV2 and TRBJ1-1): EPEVTQTPSHQVTQMGQEVILRCVPISNHLYFYWYRQILGQKVEFLVSFYNNEISEKSEIFDDQFSVERPDGSNFTLKIRSTKLEDSAMYFCASKDTGGTEAFFGQGTRLTVV.

The chain is built from TRBV9 and TRBJ2-5; perhaps D is TRBD1 or TRBD2 (5 bases each). The V gene lost 0 bases and the J gene lost 7 bases, with 16 bases spanning the gap. This CDR3 has 15 amino acids. The V gene's germline CDR1 is SGDLS and CDR2 YYNGEE. In DNA, the CDR3 is TGTGCCAGCAGCGTAGCGGGAATGGAAAGGGGGACCCAGTACTTC. It specifies CASSVAGMERGTQYF.

In DNA, the CDR3 is TGTGCCAGCAGTTACGGCCTTGGGGGCTATGGGGAGACCCAGTACTTC. It is translated as CASSYGLGGYGETQYF. The genes are TRBV6-6 and TRBJ2-5, with D possibly TRBD1 on 6 matching bases. From germline, CDR1 is MNHNY and CDR2 SVGAGI (reference sequence). The V end lost 2 bases, the J end lost 5 bases, and 18 bases lay between the germline ends. The CDR3 covers 16 residues.

This clone was seen at least ten times. This chain uses TRBV28 with TRBJ2-7; 9 bases map to TRBD2. This CDR3 spans 15 amino acids. V was clipped by 2 bases and J by 2 bases; unmatched bases: 4. Germline CDR1 MDHEN, CDR2 SYDVKM. Here the CDR3 DNA reads TGTGCCAGCAGTTTAACCGGGACTAGCACCTACGAGCAGTACTTC. Its translation: CASSLTGTSTYEQYF.

This clone turned up a few times. The chain is built from TRBV2 and TRBJ1-5; a possible D gene is TRBD1 (5 bases). Germline assignment: CDR1 SNHLY and CDR2 FYNNEI. This CDR3 spans 13 amino acids. V was shortened by 4 bases and J by 5 bases, with 9 bases between the two germline ends. CDR3 residues: CASSGIRDQPQHF. The CDR3 DNA reads TGTGCCAGCAGTGGGATCAGGGATCAGCCCCAGCATTTT.